This T cell receptor beta chain appears in the sequencing data of a study of blood T cell repertoires in COVID-19. Libraries were prepared by immunoSEQ multiplex PCR; TCRdb keeps only in-frame clonotypes and omits some of them. The profile covers fewer than 250,000 clones, with around 84% appearing a single time and roughly 3.2% taken by the ten largest. V was pared by 2 bases and J by 3 bases, with 7 bases of the junction left unmatched. CDR1 and CDR2 from the germline V gene are SGHRS and YFSETQ. The CDR3 extends over 16 amino acids. Specimen: PBMCs or T cells enriched from blood (not recorded which). The chain recombines TRBV5-1 with TRBJ1-2; 10 positions match TRBD1. The source is a woman in her twenties or thirties who had recovered from COVID-19. Written as DNA, the CDR3 is TGCGCCAGCAGCTTCCAGACAGGGGGCTTGGACTATGGCTACACCTTC. Translated, it gives CASSFQTGGLDYGYTF.